The clone carrying this T cell receptor beta chain was counted many times. The sample is drawn from a study of Graves' ophthalmopathy and Graves' hyperthyroidism. The germline gives CDR1 MNHNS, CDR2 SASEGT. The CDR3 totals 15 residues. With V trimmed by 2 bases and J by 7 bases, 9 bases remained unmatched. The TCR beta CDR3 regions underwent amplification from RNA transcripts. HTBI-primed first-round RT-PCR preceded second-round multiplex PCR. TCRdb itself ran the multiplex PCR reads through MiXCR, one entry per CDR3 protein. The repertoire holds 300,000 to 400,000 distinct CDR3 sequences, about a sixth seen once, with approximately 13% in the top ten.

This chain uses TRBV6-1 with TRBJ2-7, with 9 bases lining up with TRBD1. Sequencing was carried out using peripheral blood. The TCR was taken from an adult man with Graves' ophthalmopathy. This chain's CDR3 is CASSERRTGVGEQYF. Here the CDR3 DNA reads TGTGCCAGCAGTGAACGAAGGACAGGGGTGGGTGAGCAGTACTTC.